The clone carrying this T cell receptor beta chain was counted a few times. Its antigen is unidentified. The ends were cut back, 3 bases at V and 2 bases at J, with 11 bases in the middle. Germline assignment: CDR1 LNHDA and CDR2 SQIVND (reference sequence). The CDR3 is 15 amino acids. Reverse transcription of extracted RNA yielded cDNA, which provided the sequencing template. Sequencing used immunoSEQ multiplex PCR; TCRdb keeps in-frame clones, though not all of them. The sample lists under 150,000 clones, roughly 50% occurring once. These data are taken from a study of CD8+ T cells in alopecia areata. Across the study: Each day, treated patients took oral tofacitinib twice, at 5 to 10 mg per dose.

The treatment here: oral pan-JAK inhibitor, 5-10 mg twice daily. Study results and caveats: Persistence in scalp and blood during tofacitinib was observed for many expanded lesional clones.

The chain joins TRBV19 to TRBJ1-5, with a tentative D call TRBD1 (6 bases). The TCR comes from a human donor with alopecia areata. The source material was CD4+ T cells sorted from blood, sampled at week 24, from a patient treated with tofacitinib. The chain's CDR3 is CASSMRGAGNQPQHF. The CDR3 DNA sequence: TGTGCCAGTAGTATGAGGGGGGCTGGCAATCAGCCCCAGCATTTT.